This T cell receptor (beta chain) is from a study of beta chain features in type 1 diabetes. Findings of the study overall: For patients, the naive, central memory and Treg TCRB repertoires appeared more alike than for healthy donors. It was possible that PCR favored shorter templates, equally so in patients and controls.

This clone was seen only a few times. Its cognate antigen is unknown. Looked up from germline, CDR1 is MDHEN and CDR2 is SYDVKM. The CDR3 length is 15 residues. V lost 2 bases, J lost 7 bases, and 8 bases stayed unmatched. Each of the CD4+ naive, central memory, regulatory and stem cell-like memory populations was sorted via CD45RO/CCR7/CD25/CD127/CD95/CD27. Reverse transcription of all isolated RNA meant that expressed TCRB transcripts were sequenced. Sequenced by immunoSEQ multiplex PCR; TCRdb stores in-frame clones only, minus some. Counted here are 300,000 to 450,000 clones, roughly an eighth occurring once; the ten biggest clones make up 0.017%.

The TCR originated in a man aged 18 to 35 in good health. Sequencing input: naive CD4+ T cells from blood. The chain joins TRBV28 to TRBJ2-1, with TRBD1 identical over 7 bases. The DNA of the CDR3 is TGTGCCAGCAGTTTAGACAGGGTTGGTGGTAATGAGCAGTTCTTC. Protein: CASSLDRVGGNEQFF.